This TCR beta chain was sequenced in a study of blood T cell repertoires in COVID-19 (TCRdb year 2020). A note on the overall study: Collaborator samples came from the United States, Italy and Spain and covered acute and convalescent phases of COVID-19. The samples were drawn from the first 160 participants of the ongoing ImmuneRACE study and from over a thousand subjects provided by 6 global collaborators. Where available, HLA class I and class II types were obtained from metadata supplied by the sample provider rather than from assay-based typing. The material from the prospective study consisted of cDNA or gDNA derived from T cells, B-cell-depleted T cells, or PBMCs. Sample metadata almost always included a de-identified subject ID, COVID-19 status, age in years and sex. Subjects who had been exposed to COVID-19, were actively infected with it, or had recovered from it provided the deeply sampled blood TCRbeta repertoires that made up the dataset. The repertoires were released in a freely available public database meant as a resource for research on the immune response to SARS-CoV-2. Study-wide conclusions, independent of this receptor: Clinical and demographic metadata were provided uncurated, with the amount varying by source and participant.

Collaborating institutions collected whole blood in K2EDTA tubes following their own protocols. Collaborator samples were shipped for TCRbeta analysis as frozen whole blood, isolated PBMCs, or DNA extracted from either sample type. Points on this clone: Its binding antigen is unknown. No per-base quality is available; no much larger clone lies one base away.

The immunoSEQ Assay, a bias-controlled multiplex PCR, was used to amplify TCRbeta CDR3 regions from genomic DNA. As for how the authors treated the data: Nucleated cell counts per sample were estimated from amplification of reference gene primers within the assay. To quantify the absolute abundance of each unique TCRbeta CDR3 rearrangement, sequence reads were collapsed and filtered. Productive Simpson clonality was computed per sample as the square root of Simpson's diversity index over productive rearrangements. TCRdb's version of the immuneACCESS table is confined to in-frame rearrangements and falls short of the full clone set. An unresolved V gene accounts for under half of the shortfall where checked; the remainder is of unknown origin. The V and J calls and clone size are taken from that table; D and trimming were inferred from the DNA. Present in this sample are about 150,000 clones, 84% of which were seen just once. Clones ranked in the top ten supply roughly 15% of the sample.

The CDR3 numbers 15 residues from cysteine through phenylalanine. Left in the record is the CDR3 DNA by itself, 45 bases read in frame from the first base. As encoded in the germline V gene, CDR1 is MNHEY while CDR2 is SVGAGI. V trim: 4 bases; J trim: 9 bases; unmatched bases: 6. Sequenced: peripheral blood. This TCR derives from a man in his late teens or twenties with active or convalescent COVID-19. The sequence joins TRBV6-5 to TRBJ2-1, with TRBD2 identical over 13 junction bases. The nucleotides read TGTGCCAGCAGTTTACTAGCGGGGGGGCCATCTGAGCAGTTCTTC. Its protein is CASSLLAGGPSEQFF.